This T cell receptor beta chain was sequenced for a study of blood T cell repertoires in COVID-19. Whole-study context: Whether acute or convalescent, the COVID-19 samples came from the United States, Italy and Spain. In each case, the material was cDNA or gDNA derived from T cells, B-cell-depleted T cells, or PBMCs.

How the authors handled the data: For nucleated cells, counts were estimated from reference gene primer amplification. Using immunoSEQ multiplex PCR, the repertoire was profiled, and TCRdb retains in-frame clones only, with some absent. That table furnishes V, J and clone size, whereas the DNA furnished D and trimming. The sample contains 200,000 to 300,000 clones, roughly 86% of which appear only once. This TCR was recovered from a woman in her 30s who had recovered from COVID-19. The specimen was peripheral blood.

Here the CDR3 DNA reads TGTGCCAGCAGTGACAGACTTAGCAATCAGCCCCAGCATTTT. Its protein is CASSDRLSNQPQHF. This rearrangement joins TRBV2 to TRBJ1-5; D gene ambiguous. Trimming removed 3 bases from V and 0 bases from J, with 6 bases in between. The germline gives CDR1 SNHLY, CDR2 FYNNEI. This CDR3 has 14 amino acids.